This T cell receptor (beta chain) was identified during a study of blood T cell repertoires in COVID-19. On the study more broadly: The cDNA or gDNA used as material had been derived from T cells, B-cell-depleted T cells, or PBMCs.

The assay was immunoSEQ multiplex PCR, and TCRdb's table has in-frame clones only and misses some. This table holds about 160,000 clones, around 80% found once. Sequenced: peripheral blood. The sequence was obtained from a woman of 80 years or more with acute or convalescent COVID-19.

The CDR3 bases are TGCGCCAGCAGTGAGAACAGGGATCCGGGTGGCTACACCTTC. This codes for CASSENRDPGGYTF. V usage is TRBV10-1 and J usage is TRBJ1-2, with D perhaps TRBD1 (6 bases). The CDR3 runs 14 residues. Germline V gene lookup returns CDR1 WNHNN and CDR2 SYGVQD (reference sequence). V shed 2 bases and J shed 7 bases, with 14 bases lying between them.